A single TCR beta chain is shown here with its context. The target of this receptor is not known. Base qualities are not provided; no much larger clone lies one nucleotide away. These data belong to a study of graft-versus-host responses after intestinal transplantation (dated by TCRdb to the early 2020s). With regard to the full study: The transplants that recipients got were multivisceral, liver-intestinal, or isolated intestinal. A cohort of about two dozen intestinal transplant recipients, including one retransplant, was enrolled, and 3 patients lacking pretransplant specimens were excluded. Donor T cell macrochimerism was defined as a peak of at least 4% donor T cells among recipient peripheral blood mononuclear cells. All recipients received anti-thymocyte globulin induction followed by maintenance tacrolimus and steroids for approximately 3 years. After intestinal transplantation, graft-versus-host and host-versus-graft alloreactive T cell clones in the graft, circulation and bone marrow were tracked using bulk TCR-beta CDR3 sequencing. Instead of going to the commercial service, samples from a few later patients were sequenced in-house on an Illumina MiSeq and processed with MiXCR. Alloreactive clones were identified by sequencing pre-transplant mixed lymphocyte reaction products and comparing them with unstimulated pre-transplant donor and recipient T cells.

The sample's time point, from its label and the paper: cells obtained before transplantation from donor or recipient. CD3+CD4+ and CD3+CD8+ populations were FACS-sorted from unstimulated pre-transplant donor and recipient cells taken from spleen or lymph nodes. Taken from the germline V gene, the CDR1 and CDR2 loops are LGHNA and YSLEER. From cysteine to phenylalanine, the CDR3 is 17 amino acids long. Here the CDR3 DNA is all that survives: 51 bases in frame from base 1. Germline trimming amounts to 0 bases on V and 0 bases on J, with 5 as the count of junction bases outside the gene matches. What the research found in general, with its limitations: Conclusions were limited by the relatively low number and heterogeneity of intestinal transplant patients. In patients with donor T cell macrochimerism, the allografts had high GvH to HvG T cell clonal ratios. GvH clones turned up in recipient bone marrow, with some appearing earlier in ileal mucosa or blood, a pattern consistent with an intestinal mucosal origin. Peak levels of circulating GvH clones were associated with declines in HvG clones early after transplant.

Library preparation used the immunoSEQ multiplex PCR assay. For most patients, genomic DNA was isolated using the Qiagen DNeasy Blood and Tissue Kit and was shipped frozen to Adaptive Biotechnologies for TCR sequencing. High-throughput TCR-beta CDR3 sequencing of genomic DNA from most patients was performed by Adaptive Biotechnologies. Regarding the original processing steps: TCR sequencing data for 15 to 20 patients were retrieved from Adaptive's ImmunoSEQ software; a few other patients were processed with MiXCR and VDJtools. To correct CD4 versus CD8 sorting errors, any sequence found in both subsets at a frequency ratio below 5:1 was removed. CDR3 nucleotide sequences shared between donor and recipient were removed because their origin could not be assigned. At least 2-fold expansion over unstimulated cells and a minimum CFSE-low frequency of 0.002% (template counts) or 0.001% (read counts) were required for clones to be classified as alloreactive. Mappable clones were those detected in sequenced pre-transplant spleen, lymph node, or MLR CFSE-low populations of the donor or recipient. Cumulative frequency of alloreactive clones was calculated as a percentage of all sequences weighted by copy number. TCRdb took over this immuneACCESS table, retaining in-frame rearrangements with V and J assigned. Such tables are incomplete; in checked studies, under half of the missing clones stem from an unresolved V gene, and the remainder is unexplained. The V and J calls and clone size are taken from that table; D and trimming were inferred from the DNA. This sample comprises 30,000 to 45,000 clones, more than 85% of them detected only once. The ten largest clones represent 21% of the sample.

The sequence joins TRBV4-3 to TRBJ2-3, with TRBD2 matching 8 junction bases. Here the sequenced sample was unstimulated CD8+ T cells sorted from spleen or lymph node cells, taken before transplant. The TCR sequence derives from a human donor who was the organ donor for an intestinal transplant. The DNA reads TGCGCCAGCAGCCAAGAGGAACTAGCGGCAAGCACAGATACGCAGTATTTT. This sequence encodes CASSQEELAASTDTQYF.